What follows are 4 T cell receptor beta chains derived from one specimen sequenced in a study of shared clonotypes between healthy human individuals. The protocol was immunoSEQ multiplex PCR, while the TCRdb copy is restricted to in-frame clones and leaves out a portion. The table includes 2.3 million or so clones, 85% to 95% detected once. The source material was naive CD4+ T cells from PBMCs. Noted subset: CD45RA+ positively selected. These receptors originate from a man aged 18 to 29 in good health. Some clones in this sample may be carry-over from other donors' samples.

The chain joins TRBV7-8 to TRBJ1-4; D ambiguous. The germline CDR1 and CDR2 sequences are SGHVS and FQNEAQ. The CDR3 runs to 16 residues. V was cut by 1 base and J by 3 bases, with 12 bases left in between. CDR3 DNA: TGTGCCAGCAGCTTAGGAAGTTGGGGTTCTAATGAAAAACTGTTTTTT. The encoded protein is CASSLGSWGSNEKLFF.

V usage is TRBV7-3 and J usage is TRBJ1-1; TRBD1 matches 7 bases. Germline V lookup: CDR1 SGHTA, CDR2 FQGTGA. The CDR3 extends over 16 amino acids. The V and J ends lost 5 bases and 2 bases, in that order; junction bases with no gene match: 11. The CDR3 reads CASSRTSGTVNTEAFF. As DNA, the CDR3 is TGTGCCAGCAGCCGCACTTCCGGGACAGTAAACACTGAAGCTTTCTTT.

The CDR3 region is CASSQEVSSTDTQYF. CDR3 DNA: TGCGCCAGCAGCCAGGAGGTGTCGAGCACAGATACGCAGTATTTT. The chain joins TRBV4-1 to TRBJ2-3; TRBD2 might be the D (5 bases). The V end lost 3 bases, the J end lost 0 bases, and 10 bases lay between the germline ends. The CDR3 has 15 amino acids. Germline values: CDR1 MGHRA, CDR2 YSYEKL.

The V and J genes are TRBV6-5 and TRBJ2-3, with 7 bases fitting TRBD2. V lost 6 bases, J lost 3 bases, and 6 bases stayed unmatched. Germline-derived CDR1 and CDR2 are MNHEY and SVGAGI. This CDR3 has 14 amino acids. The CDR3 reads CASSPSGTTDTQYF. Here the CDR3 DNA reads TGTGCCAGCAGCCCCAGCGGGACGACAGATACGCAGTATTTT.